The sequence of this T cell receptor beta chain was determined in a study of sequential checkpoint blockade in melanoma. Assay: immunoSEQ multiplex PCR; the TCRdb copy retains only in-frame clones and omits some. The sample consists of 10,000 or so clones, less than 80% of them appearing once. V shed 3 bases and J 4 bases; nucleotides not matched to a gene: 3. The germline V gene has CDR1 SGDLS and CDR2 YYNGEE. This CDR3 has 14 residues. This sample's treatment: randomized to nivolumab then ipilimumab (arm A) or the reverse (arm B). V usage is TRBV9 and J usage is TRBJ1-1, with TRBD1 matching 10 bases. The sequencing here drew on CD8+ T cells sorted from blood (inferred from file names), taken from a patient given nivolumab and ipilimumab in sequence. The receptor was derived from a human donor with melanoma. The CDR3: CASSEGQGFTEAFF. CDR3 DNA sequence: TGTGCCAGCAGCGAGGGACAGGGGTTCACTGAAGCTTTCTTT.